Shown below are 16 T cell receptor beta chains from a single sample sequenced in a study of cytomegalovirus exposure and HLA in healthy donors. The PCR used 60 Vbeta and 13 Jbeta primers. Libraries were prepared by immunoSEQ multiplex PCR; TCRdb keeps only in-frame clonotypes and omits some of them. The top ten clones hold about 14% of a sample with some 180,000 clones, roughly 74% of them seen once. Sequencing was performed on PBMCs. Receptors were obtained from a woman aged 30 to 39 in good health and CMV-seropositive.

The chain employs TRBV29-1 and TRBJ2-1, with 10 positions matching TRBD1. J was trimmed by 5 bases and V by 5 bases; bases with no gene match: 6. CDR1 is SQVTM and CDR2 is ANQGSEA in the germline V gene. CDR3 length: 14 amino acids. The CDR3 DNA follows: TGCAGCGTTTCCGGGGGACAGGGGAACAATGAGCAGTTCTTC. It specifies CSVSGGQGNNEQFF.

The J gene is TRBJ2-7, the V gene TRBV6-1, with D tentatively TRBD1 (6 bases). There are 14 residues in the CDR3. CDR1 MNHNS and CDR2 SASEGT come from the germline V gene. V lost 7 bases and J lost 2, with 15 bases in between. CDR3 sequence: CASNRQAPTYEQYF. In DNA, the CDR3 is TGTGCCAGCAACAGACAGGCCCCTACCTACGAGCAGTACTTC.

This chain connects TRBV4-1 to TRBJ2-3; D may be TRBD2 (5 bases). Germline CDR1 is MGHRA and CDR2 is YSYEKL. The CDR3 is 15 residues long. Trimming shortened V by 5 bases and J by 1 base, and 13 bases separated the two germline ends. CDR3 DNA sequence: TGCGCCAGCAGCGCGGAGGTGGGTGGCACAGATACGCAGTATTTT. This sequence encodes CASSAEVGGTDTQYF.

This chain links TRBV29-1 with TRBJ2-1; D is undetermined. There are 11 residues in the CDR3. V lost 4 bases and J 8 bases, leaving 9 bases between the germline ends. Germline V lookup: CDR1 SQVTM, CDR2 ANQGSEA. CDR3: CSVVRLDEQFF. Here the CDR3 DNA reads TGCAGCGTTGTTAGGCTAGATGAGCAGTTCTTC.

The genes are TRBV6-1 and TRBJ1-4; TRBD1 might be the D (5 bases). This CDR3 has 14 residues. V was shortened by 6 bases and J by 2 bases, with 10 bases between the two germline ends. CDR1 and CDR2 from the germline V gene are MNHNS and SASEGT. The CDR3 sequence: CASRDTVTNEKLFF. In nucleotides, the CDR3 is TGTGCCAGCAGGGACACAGTTACTAATGAAAAACTGTTTTTT.

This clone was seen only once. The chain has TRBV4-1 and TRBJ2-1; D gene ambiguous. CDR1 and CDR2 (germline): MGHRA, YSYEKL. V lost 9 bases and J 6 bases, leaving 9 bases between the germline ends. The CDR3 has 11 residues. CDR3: CASLRFNEQFF. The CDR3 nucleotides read TGCGCCAGTCTACGATTCAATGAGCAGTTCTTC.

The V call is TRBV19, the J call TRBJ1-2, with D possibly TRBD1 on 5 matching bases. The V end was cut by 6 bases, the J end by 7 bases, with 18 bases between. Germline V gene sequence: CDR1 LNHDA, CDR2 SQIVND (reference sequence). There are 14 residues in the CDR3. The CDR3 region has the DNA TGTGCCAGTAGCCCAGGGAGGGGCGCTGGTGGCTACACCTTC. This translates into CASSPGRGAGGYTF.

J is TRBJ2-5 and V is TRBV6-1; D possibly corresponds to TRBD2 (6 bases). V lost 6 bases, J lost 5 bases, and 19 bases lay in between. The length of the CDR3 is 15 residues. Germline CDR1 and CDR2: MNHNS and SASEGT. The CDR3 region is CASSRGGVGSETQYF. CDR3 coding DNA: TGTGCCAGCAGCCGGGGCGGGGTTGGGTCCGAGACCCAGTACTTC.

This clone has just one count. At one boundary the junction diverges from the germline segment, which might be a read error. CDR3 amino acids: CASRNLRRKGDQPQHF. The CDR3 DNA is TGTGCTAGCAGAAATTTAAGGCGGAAGGGAGATCAGCCCCAGCATTTT. The chain is built from TRBV7-7 and TRBJ1-5; D remains ambiguous. This CDR3 is built from 16 residues. The germline gives CDR1 SSHAT, CDR2 FNYEAQ (reference sequence).

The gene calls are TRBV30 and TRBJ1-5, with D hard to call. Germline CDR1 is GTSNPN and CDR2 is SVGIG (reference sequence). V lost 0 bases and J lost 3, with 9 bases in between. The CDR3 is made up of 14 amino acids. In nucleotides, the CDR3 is TGTGCCTGGAGTGTTCGCGGGATCAATCAGCCCCAGCATTTT. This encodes CAWSVRGINQPQHF.

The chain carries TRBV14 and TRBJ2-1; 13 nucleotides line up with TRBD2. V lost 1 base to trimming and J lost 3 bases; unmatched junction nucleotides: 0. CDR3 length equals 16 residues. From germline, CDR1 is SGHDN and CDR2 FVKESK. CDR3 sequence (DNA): TGTGCCAGCAGCCAAGGGACTAGCGGGAGCTACAATGAGCAGTTCTTC. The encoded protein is CASSQGTSGSYNEQFF.

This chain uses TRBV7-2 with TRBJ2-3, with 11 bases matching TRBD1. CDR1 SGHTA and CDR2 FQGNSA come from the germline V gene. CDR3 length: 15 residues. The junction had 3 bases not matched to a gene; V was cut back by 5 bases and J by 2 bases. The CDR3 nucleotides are TGTGCCAGCAGCCCGGGACAGGGGGACACAGATACGCAGTATTTT. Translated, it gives CASSPGQGDTDTQYF.

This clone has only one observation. The CDR3 loop is CASRRQGAREKLFF. The CDR3 DNA reads TGTGCCAGCAGAAGACAGGGGGCGCGTGAAAAACTGTTTTTT. This chain connects TRBV28 to TRBJ1-4; 10 bases fit TRBD1. CDR3 length: 14 amino acids. The germline V gene encodes CDR1 MDHEN and CDR2 SYDVKM. Trimming removed 6 bases from V and 7 bases from J; junction bases left unmatched: 5.

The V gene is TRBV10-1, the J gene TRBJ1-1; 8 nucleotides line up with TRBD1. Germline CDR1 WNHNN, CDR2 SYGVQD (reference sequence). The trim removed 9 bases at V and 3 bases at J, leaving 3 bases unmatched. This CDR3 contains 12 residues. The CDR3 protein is CARIQGDTEAFF. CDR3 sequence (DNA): TGCGCCAGAATACAGGGGGACACTGAAGCTTTCTTT.

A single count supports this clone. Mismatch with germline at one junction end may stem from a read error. CDR3 bases: TGTGCTAGCAGCCCTGGGACTAGCGGGGGCACAGATACGCAGTATTTT. Protein sequence: CASSPGTSGGTDTQYF. The chain carries TRBV7-7 and TRBJ2-3; 13 bases agree with TRBD2. The CDR3 has 16 amino acids. Germline V gene sequence: CDR1 SSHAT, CDR2 FNYEAQ (reference sequence).

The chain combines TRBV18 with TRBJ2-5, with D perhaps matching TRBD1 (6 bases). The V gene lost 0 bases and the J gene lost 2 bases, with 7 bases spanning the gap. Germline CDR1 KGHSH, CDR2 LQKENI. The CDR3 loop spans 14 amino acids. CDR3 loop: CASSPPGQQETQYF. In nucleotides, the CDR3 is TGTGCCAGCTCACCACCAGGACAGCAAGAGACCCAGTACTTC. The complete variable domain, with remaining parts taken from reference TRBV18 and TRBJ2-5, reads NAGVMQNPRHLVRRRGQEARLRCSPMKGHSHVYWYRQLPEEGLKFMVYLQKENIIDESGMPKERFSAEFPKEGPSILRIQQVVRGDSAAYFCASSPPGQQETQYFGPGTRLLVL.